This T cell receptor beta chain stems from a study of T cell responses to AZD1222 COVID-19 vaccine. Findings and limits, study-wide: Spike-specific TCR breadth rose after two AZD1222 doses, and depth rose as well. Of the AZD1222 recipients, only 5 or 6 were seropositive at baseline. White British donors predominated, females outnumbered males, and clonal diversity was possibly underestimated. Targets within unmutated variant regions were reportedly found for nearly half of spike-specific TCRs.

Data came from immunoSEQ multiplex PCR; TCRdb stores just in-frame clones and leaves some out. The sample consists of 120,000 or so clones, 88% of them appearing once. This clone came up a few times. Its antigen is unidentified. The germline gives CDR1 MNHEY, CDR2 SVGEGT. Trimming stripped 4 bases from V and 2 bases from J, with 12 bases between. This CDR3 comprises 14 residues. V is TRBV6-2 or TRBV6-3 and J is TRBJ2-7; no reliable D call. This receptor was obtained from an adult in good health. Here the sequenced sample was peripheral blood, taken on day 0 of MenACWY control vaccination. The CDR3 sequence: CASSWVMGTYEQYF. DNA of the CDR3: TGTGCCAGCAGTTGGGTAATGGGCACCTACGAGCAGTACTTC.